Below, 18 T cell receptor beta chains from the same sample are listed, as sequenced in a study of identical twins. One entry per CDR3 protein results from TCRdb running MiXCR on the 5' RACE reads. The sample has 750,000 to 950,000 distinct CDR3 sequences, 9% to 15% seen once. Separately, the same data were catalogued under a study of yellow fever vaccine responses in identical twins.

The specimen sequenced was PBMCs. These TCRs come from a woman under 30 in good health.

Notes on this clonotype: One end of the junction is discordant with germline, which a read error may explain. The chain links TRBV3-1 to TRBJ2-2, with D possibly matching TRBD2 (5 bases). CDR3 length: 15 amino acids. Germline-derived CDR1 and CDR2 are LGHDT and YNNKEL (reference sequence). As DNA, the CDR3 is TGTGCCAGCAGCCAAGATCCATGGGTTACCGGGGAGCCGTTTTTT. Protein sequence: CASSQDPWVTGEPFF. Complete variable domain (other parts from reference TRBV3-1 and TRBJ2-2): DTAVSQTPKYLVTQMGNDKSIKCEQNLGHDTMYWYKQDSKKFLKIMFSYNNKELIINETVPNRFSPKSPDKAHLNLHINSLELGDSAVYFCASSQDPWVTGEPFFGEGSRLTVL.

This clonotype was observed a few times. The chain links TRBV20-1 to TRBJ1-1, with a possible D match to TRBD1 (6 bases). Trimming shortened V by 3 bases and J by 4 bases, and 15 bases separated the two germline ends. From germline, CDR1 is DFQATT and CDR2 SNEGSKA (reference sequence). This CDR3 has 14 amino acids. The DNA for the CDR3 is TGCAGTGCTAGTTCCCCGGGGGGGCCCACTGAAGCTTTCTTT. It yields the protein CSASSPGGPTEAFF.

This clonotype has more than one count but fewer than ten. The chain joins TRBV28 to TRBJ2-7, with unresolved D. Germline CDR1 and CDR2: MDHEN and SYDVKM. This CDR3 has 15 amino acids. Trimming shortened V by 4 bases and J by 4 bases, and 17 bases separated the two germline ends. CDR3 protein: CASSSRSRAIYEQYF. The CDR3 DNA reads TGTGCCAGCAGTTCCCGGAGTCGGGCCATTTACGAGCAGTACTTC.

The CDR3 is CASSHTDRNYGYTF. The CDR3 nucleotides are TGTGCCAGCAGCCATACGGACAGGAACTATGGCTACACCTTC. The rearrangement uses TRBV3-1 and TRBJ1-2; 7 bases are shared with TRBD1. The CDR3 totals 14 residues. Losses at the gene ends were 3 bases for V and 2 bases for J; bases not matched to a gene: 3. The germline CDR1 and CDR2 sequences are LGHDT and YNNKEL (reference sequence).

This clonotype occurred once. The V and J genes are TRBV10-3 and TRBJ1-3; 7 bases are shared with TRBD1. CDR1 and CDR2 (germline): ENHRY, SYGVKD. The length of the CDR3 is 15 residues. V gave up 6 bases and J gave up 3 bases; unmatched junction bases: 8. CDR3 in amino acids: CAIRPGTGVGNTIYF. The CDR3 nucleotides are TGTGCCATCAGGCCCGGCACAGGGGTTGGAAACACCATATATTTT.

The chain joins TRBV5-1 to TRBJ1-2; no definite D call. V lost 4 bases and J lost 0, with 10 bases in between. CDR1 SGHRS and CDR2 YFSETQ come from the germline V gene. The CDR3 covers 14 residues. CDR3 loop: CASSAGIANYGYTF. For the CDR3, the DNA is TGCGCCAGCAGCGCGGGAATAGCTAACTATGGCTACACCTTC.

This clonotype was found many times. This rearrangement joins TRBV13 to TRBJ1-1; maybe TRBD1 (6 bases). The V gene's germline CDR1 is PRHDT and CDR2 FYEKMQ (reference sequence). The CDR3 loop spans 14 amino acids. The V end was cut by 6 bases, the J end by 6 bases, with 17 bases between. CDR3 nucleotides: TGTGCCAGCAGGCATAAAGGGGGTTCGGCTGAAGCTTTCTTT. Its translation is CASRHKGGSAEAFF.

This clonotype was picked up a small number of times. This sequence joins TRBV27 and TRBJ1-6, with 8 nucleotides matching TRBD1. Germline V gene lookup returns CDR1 MNHEY and CDR2 SMNVEV (reference sequence). The CDR3 runs 15 residues. V shed 7 bases, J shed 3 bases, and the junction held 5 bases outside the gene matches. The CDR3 DNA reads as TGTGCCAGCAAAACGACAGGGGACTATAATTCACCCCTCCACTTT. Residues: CASKTTGDYNSPLHF.

The chain couples TRBV24-1 to TRBJ2-1, with D uncertain. The germline V gene has CDR1 KGHDR and CDR2 SFDVKD. Deletions cut 3 bases from V and 9 bases from J, with 17 bases between. The CDR3 totals 15 residues. The CDR3 loop reads CATSDPTKGHSEQFF. In DNA form, the CDR3 reads TGTGCCACCAGTGATCCCACCAAAGGGCATAGTGAGCAGTTCTTC.

This clonotype was observed a handful of times. DNA for the CDR3: TGCAGTGCTAGAGAGGGGGGGGCTTGGGACAATGAGCAGTTCTTC. Its translation: CSAREGGAWDNEQFF. This rearrangement joins TRBV20-1 to TRBJ2-1; D perhaps matches TRBD2 (7 bases). The CDR3 covers 15 residues. Germline CDR1 reads DFQATT; CDR2 reads SNEGSKA (reference sequence). V lost 0 bases and J lost 5, with 14 bases in between.

The chain joins TRBV12-3 or TRBV12-4 to TRBJ2-7; possibly TRBD1 or TRBD2 for D (5 bases each). This CDR3 has 15 residues. Trimming took off 7 bases at V and 6 bases at J, with 22 bases between the two ends. CDR3 coding DNA: TGTGCCAGCAATATTAGGGGACCTTACGGAGGCGAGCAGTACTTC. The encoded protein is CASNIRGPYGGEQYF.

This sequence joins TRBV18 and TRBJ2-1; D is perhaps TRBD1 or TRBD2 (5 bases each). Germline V lookup: CDR1 KGHSH, CDR2 LQKENI. V was cut by 3 bases and J by 6 bases, with 12 bases left in between. The CDR3 is made up of 14 amino acids. The CDR3: CASSPRGPSNEQFF. The CDR3 nucleotides are TGTGCCAGCTCACCTAGGGGACCCTCCAATGAGCAGTTCTTC. Combining the CDR3 with reference TRBV18 and TRBJ2-1 gives the whole variable domain NAGVMQNPRHLVRRRGQEARLRCSPMKGHSHVYWYRQLPEEGLKFMVYLQKENIIDESGMPKERFSAEFPKEGPSILRIQQVVRGDSAAYFCASSPRGPSNEQFFGPGTRLTVL.

The chain has TRBV5-1 and TRBJ1-2, with D possibly being TRBD1 (5 bases). Per the germline V gene, CDR1 is SGHRS and CDR2 is YFSETQ. The CDR3 totals 17 residues. Trimming removed 0 bases at V and 4 bases at J, with 19 bases between. CDR3 sequence: CASSLGGGRPDIYGYTF. CDR3 DNA sequence: TGCGCCAGCAGCTTGGGGGGGGGACGGCCAGACATCTATGGCTACACCTTC.

This clonotype appeared many times. The chain uses TRBV7-3 and TRBJ2-5; the D gene is possibly TRBD1 (6 bases). Germline loops: CDR1 SGHTA, CDR2 FQGTGA. V was cut by 4 bases and J by 5 bases, with 17 bases left in between. The CDR3 extends over 15 amino acids. The CDR3 coding sequence is TGTGCCAGCAGCTCTGTAACAGGGAATCAGGAGACCCAGTACTTC. It yields the protein CASSSVTGNQETQYF.

This clonotype was picked up a small number of times. J is TRBJ2-5 and V is TRBV5-1, with D possibly TRBD1 on 5 matching bases. Trimming took off 1 base at V and 1 base at J, with 11 bases between the two ends. CDR1 is SGHRS, CDR2 YFSETQ, per germline. The CDR3 runs 15 residues. The CDR3 DNA follows: TGCGCCAGCAGCTTGACCCCAGGGTTCCAAGAGACCCAGTACTTC. Its protein is CASSLTPGFQETQYF.

This rearrangement joins TRBV6-5 to TRBJ1-5, with 8 bases aligning to TRBD1. This CDR3 has 18 residues. The V segment lost 2 bases and the J segment 4 bases; nucleotides outside the gene matches: 13. Germline assignment: CDR1 MNHEY and CDR2 SVGAGI. The chain's CDR3 is CASSYLYASGTGNQPQHF. CDR3 in DNA: TGTGCCAGCAGTTACCTTTACGCATCCGGGACAGGTAATCAGCCCCAGCATTTT.

This clonotype was detected many times. V is TRBV27 and J is TRBJ2-7; unclear D gene. V lost 2 bases and J 2 bases, leaving 13 bases between the germline ends. Germline V lookup: CDR1 MNHEY, CDR2 SMNVEV (reference sequence). CDR3 length: 15 residues. The CDR3 loop is CASSLDLAEPYEQYV. The CDR3 nucleotides read TGTGCCAGCAGTTTAGATTTAGCAGAGCCCTACGAGCAGTACGTC.

The chain has TRBV16 and TRBJ1-5; tentative D call: TRBD1 (6 bases). The V end lost 0 bases, the J end lost 6 bases, and 12 bases lay between the germline ends. The CDR3 is 15 amino acids. Germline-derived CDR1 and CDR2 are KGHSY and FQNENV. In DNA form, the CDR3 reads TGTGCCAGCAGCCAATCCGCTGGGGGCGGTCAGCCCCAGCATTTT. It is translated as CASSQSAGGGQPQHF.